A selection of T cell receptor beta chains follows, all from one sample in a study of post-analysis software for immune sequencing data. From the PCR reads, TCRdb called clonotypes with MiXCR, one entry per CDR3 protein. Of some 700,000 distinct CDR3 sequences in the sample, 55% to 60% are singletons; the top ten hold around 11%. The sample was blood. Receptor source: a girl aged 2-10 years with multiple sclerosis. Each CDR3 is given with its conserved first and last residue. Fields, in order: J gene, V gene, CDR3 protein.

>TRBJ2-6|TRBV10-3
CAISESRRTDPAGANVLTF
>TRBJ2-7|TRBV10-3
CATRGDSSYEQYF
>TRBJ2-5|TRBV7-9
CASSVTPAGEQYF
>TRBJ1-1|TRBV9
CASSVEGRPNTEAFF
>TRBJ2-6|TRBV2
CASSPDITGANVLTF
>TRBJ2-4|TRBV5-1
CASSLAGPAGGDIGKNIQYF
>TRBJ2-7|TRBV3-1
CASSPRLAGVDEQYF
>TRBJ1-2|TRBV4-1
CASSPTWRQGLYGYTF
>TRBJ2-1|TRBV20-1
CSARVVSPSYNEQFF
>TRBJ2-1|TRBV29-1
CSVGRLQGSNNEQFF
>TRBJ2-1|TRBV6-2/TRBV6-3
CASSSIRLAVYNEQFF
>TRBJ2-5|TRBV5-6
CASSLGGGFLETQYF
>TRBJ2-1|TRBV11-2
CASSSGTTPYNEQFF
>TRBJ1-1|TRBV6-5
CASSYSISAVTGMNTEAFF
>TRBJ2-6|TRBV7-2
CASSFTTDPGANVLTF